This is a list of T cell receptor beta chains from one sample in a study of neoadjuvant anti-PD-1 for oral cavity cancer. Sequencing used immunoSEQ multiplex PCR; TCRdb keeps in-frame clones, though not all of them. The sample holds approximately 74,000 clones; roughly four fifths are singletons and the top ten take 2.5% to 3.5%. Sequenced here: PBMCs, sampled before nivolumab (anti-PD-1) treatment. The receptors were gathered from a person aged 40 to 85 with oral cavity squamous cell carcinoma. Both conserved end residues are part of each CDR3. Each record gives: D gene, J gene, V gene, clone size, CDR3 DNA, CDR3 protein. A D gene is named only where the DNA matches it firmly. Rows may omit the clone size; those that give it use once, few, many or a size class.

.,TRBJ2-4,TRBV30,.,TGTGCCTGGAGTGTGACCGCCGGGGATCAGTACTTC,CAWSVTAGDQYF
.,TRBJ2-2,TRBV6-6,.,TGTGCCAGCAGTTACGTCCAGGCTAACACCGGGGAGCTGTTTTTT,CASSYVQANTGELFF
.,TRBJ2-7,TRBV11-2,.,TGTGCCAGCAGCTCGTCGGGGCACGAGCAGTACTTC,CASSSSGHEQYF
.,TRBJ1-2,TRBV9,.,TGTGCCAGCAGCGTTGCAGCTTTCAACTATGGCTACACCTTC,CASSVAAFNYGYTF
TRBD2,TRBJ2-1,TRBV5-1,.,TGCGCCAGCAGCAGAGTAGCGGGAGGATACAATGAGCAGTTCTTC,CASSRVAGGYNEQFF
.,TRBJ2-7,TRBV29-1,.,TGCAGCGCCCAAGGACAGACCTCCTACGAGCAGTACTTC,CSAQGQTSYEQYF
.,TRBJ2-5,TRBV14,.,TGTGCCAGCAGCCAACAGACCGGTGAGACCCAGTACTTC,CASSQQTGETQYF
TRBD1,TRBJ1-2,TRBV6-6,few,TGTGCCAGCAGTCTTCGGGACAGTGCTAACTATGGCTACACCTTC,CASSLRDSANYGYTF
TRBD2,TRBJ2-3,TRBV19,.,TGTGCCAGTACCCCCGGACTAGCGGGATTGACAGATACGCAGTATTTT,CASTPGLAGLTDTQYF
TRBD2,TRBJ2-7,TRBV5-4,once,TGTGCCAGCAGCCGGACTAGCGGGAGTGTCTACGAGCAGTACTTC,CASSRTSGSVYEQYF
.,TRBJ1-5,TRBV5-6,.,TGTGCCAGCAGCTCCCTTAGTTTTAGCAATCAGCCCCAGCATTTT,CASSSLSFSNQPQHF
TRBD1,TRBJ2-5,TRBV4-1,.,TGCGCCAGCAGCTCCGCGGGGACAGGGCAAGAGACCCAGTACTTC,CASSSAGTGQETQYF
.,TRBJ2-7,TRBV10-3,few,TGTGCCATCAAGGGAGCAGGGGATCCCTACGAGCAGTACTTC,CAIKGAGDPYEQYF
TRBD1,TRBJ2-7,TRBV18,once,TGTGCCAGCTCACCACCTGGACAGGGTTCCTACGAGCAGTACTTC,CASSPPGQGSYEQYF
TRBD1,TRBJ1-5,TRBV19,.,TGTGCCAGTAGTATGGGGACAGGGGGTTTTAGCAATCAGCCCCAGCATTTT,CASSMGTGGFSNQPQHF
.,TRBJ2-7,TRBV9,.,TGTGCCAGCAGCGTAGCCCCCGGGCGGGACTCCTACGAGCAGTACTTC,CASSVAPGRDSYEQYF
.,TRBJ2-1,TRBV11-2,.,TGTGCCAGCAGCTTAGGTCTAGCGCAATTCAATGAGCAGTTCTTC,CASSLGLAQFNEQFF
.,TRBJ1-1,TRBV2,.,TGTGCAGAGGGGTGGAACACTGAAGCTTTCTTT,CAEGWNTEAFF
TRBD1,TRBJ1-5,TRBV19,few,TGTGCCAGTAGTTGGGACAGGGGCAATCAGCCCCAGCATTTT,CASSWDRGNQPQHF
.,TRBJ1-2,TRBV6-1,once,TGTGCCAGCAGTTCTTATGGCTACACCTTC,CASSSYGYTF
TRBD1,TRBJ2-2,TRBV28,.,TGTGCCAGCAGTTTGGGGCAGGGGGCCGTCGGGGAGCTGTTTTTT,CASSLGQGAVGELFF
.,TRBJ1-4,TRBV7-9,.,TGTGCCAGCAGTCCAAGCATCCATGAAAAACTGTTTTTT,CASSPSIHEKLFF
.,TRBJ2-7,TRBV29-1,.,TGCAGCGTTGTCAGGGACGACTACGAGCAGTACTTC,CSVVRDDYEQYF
.,TRBJ1-5,TRBV4-2,once,TGTGCCAGCAGCCAAGATTGGGCAGTGTATAGCAATCAGCCCCAGCATTTT,CASSQDWAVYSNQPQHF
.,TRBJ1-1,TRBV23-1,.,TGCGCCAGCATTCCACGGGCTCTTGAAGCTTTCTTT,CASIPRALEAFF
TRBD2,TRBJ2-5,TRBV2,.,TGTGCCAGCAGAAGGTTCGGGGGGGAGACCCAGTACTTC,CASRRFGGETQYF
TRBD1,TRBJ2-5,TRBV11-2,.,TGTGCCAGCAGCTTAGATCACAGGGGGCTTGGGGAAGAGACCCAGTACTTC,CASSLDHRGLGEETQYF
TRBD1,TRBJ1-2,TRBV23-1,.,TGCGCCTCCGATTTTGCCGGGACAGCCCCAGGCTACACCTTC,CASDFAGTAPGYTF
.,TRBJ1-2,TRBV5-1,.,TGCGCCAGCAGCATGGGACGGATAGCGAACTATGGCTACACCTTC,CASSMGRIANYGYTF
.,TRBJ1-1,TRBV6-5,.,TGTGCCAGCAGTCCCCCTGGGGCAATGAACACTGAAGCTTTCTTT,CASSPPGAMNTEAFF
TRBD1,TRBJ2-2,TRBV5-5,.,TGTGCCAGCAGCCGACAGGGGACTAACACCGGGGAGCTGTTTTTT,CASSRQGTNTGELFF
.,TRBJ1-5,TRBV5-6,.,TGTGCCAGCAGCTCCCAGTCCTGGCAGGGCAATCAGCCCCAGCATTTT,CASSSQSWQGNQPQHF
.,TRBJ2-7,TRBV10-1,.,TGCGCCAGCCCTCCTAGGGGCGATAGCTACGAGCAGTACTTC,CASPPRGDSYEQYF
TRBD2,TRBJ2-1,TRBV9,.,TGTGCCAGCAGCGTAGAGGCTAGCGGGAGGGTCTCCTACAATGAGCAGTTCTTC,CASSVEASGRVSYNEQFF
.,TRBJ2-1,TRBV5-1,.,TGCGCCAGCAGCTTGGCGTCCTCCTACAATGAGCAGTTCTTC,CASSLASSYNEQFF
TRBD2,TRBJ2-2,TRBV30,.,TGTGCCTGGAGTGCGGCTAGCGGGAGCACCGGGGAGCTGTTTTTT,CAWSAASGSTGELFF
.,TRBJ2-4,TRBV7-2,.,TGTGCCAGCAGCTTAGCGGGAGCCAAAAACATTCAGTACTTC,CASSLAGAKNIQYF
.,TRBJ1-2,TRBV30,.,TGTGCCCACCTAGGACGTTTGGGGGATAACTATGGCTACACCTTC,CAHLGRLGDNYGYTF
TRBD2,TRBJ2-3,TRBV9,.,TGTGCCAGCAGCCCCGGGACTAGCGGGAGGGCAGATACGCAGTATTTT,CASSPGTSGRADTQYF
TRBD2,TRBJ2-3,TRBV2,once,TGTGCCAGCTCCTACATGCGGGAGCGGGTAGATACGCAGTATTTT,CASSYMRERVDTQYF
TRBD2,TRBJ2-1,TRBV7-9,.,TGTGCCAGCAGCTCGCGGGGGTCCTACAATGAGCAGTTCTTC,CASSSRGSYNEQFF
TRBD1,TRBJ2-1,TRBV15,.,TGTGCCACCAGCAGACGTAACACCGGGACAGGGGTCAATGAGCAGTTCTTC,CATSRRNTGTGVNEQFF
.,TRBJ1-3,TRBV6-1,.,TGTGCCAGCAGGCTCGACTTATCTGGAAACACCATATATTTT,CASRLDLSGNTIYF
TRBD1,TRBJ1-2,TRBV6-6,.,TGTGCCAGCACCTACGGACAGGGGCTAGCTGGCTACACCTTC,CASTYGQGLAGYTF